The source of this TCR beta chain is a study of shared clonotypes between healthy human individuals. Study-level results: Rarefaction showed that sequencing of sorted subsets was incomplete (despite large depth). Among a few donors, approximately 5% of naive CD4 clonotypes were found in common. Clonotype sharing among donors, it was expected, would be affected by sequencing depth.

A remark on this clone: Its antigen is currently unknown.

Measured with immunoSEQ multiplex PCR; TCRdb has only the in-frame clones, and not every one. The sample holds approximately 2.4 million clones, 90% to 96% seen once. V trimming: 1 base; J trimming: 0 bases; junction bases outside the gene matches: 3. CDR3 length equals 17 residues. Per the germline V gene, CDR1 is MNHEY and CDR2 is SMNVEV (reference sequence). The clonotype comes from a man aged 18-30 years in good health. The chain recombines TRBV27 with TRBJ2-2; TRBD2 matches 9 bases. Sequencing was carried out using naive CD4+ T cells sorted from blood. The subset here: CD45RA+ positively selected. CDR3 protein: CASSLFGGRANTGELFF. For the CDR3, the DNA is TGTGCCAGCAGTTTATTTGGCGGGAGGGCGAACACCGGGGAGCTGTTTTTT.